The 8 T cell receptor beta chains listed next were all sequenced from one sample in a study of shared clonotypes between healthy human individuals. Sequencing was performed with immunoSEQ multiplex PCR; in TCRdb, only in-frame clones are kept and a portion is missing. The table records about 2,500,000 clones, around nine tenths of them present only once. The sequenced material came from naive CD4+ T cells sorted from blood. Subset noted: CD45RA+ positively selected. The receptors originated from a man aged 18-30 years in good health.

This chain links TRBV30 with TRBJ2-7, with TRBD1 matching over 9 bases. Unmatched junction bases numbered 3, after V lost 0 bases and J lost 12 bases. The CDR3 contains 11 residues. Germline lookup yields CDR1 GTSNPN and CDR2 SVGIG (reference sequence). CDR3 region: CAWSVTGGLYF. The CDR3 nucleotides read TGTGCCTGGAGTGTAACAGGGGGCTTGTACTTC.

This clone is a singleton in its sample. The CDR3 DNA reads as TGTGCCAGCTCACCACCAGGCAGGGGATCACACGAGCAGTACTTC. It codes for CASSPPGRGSHEQYF. J is TRBJ2-7 and V is TRBV18, with a possible D match to TRBD1 (6 bases). This CDR3 is built from 15 residues. The V gene lost 0 bases and the J gene lost 5 bases, with 14 bases spanning the gap. Germline V gives CDR1 KGHSH, CDR2 LQKENI.

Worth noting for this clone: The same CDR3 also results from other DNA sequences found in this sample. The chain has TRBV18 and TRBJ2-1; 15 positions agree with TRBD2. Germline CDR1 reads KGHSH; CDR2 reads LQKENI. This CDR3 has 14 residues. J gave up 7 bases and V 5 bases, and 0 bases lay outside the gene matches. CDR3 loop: CASSGLAGGNEQFF. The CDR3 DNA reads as TGTGCCAGCTCAGGACTAGCGGGAGGGAATGAGCAGTTCTTC.

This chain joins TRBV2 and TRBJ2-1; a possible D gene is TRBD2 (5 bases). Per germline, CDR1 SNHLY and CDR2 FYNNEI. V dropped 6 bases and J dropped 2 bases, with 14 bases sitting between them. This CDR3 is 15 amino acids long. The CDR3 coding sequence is TGTGCCAGCAGGACAACTAGACTCGCCTACAATGAGCAGTTCTTC. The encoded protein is CASRTTRLAYNEQFF. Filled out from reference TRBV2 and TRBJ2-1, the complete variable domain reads EPEVTQTPSHQVTQMGQEVILRCVPISNHLYFYWYRQILGQKVEFLVSFYNNEISEKSEIFDDQFSVERPDGSNFTLKIRSTKLEDSAMYFCASRTTRLAYNEQFFGPGTRLTVL.

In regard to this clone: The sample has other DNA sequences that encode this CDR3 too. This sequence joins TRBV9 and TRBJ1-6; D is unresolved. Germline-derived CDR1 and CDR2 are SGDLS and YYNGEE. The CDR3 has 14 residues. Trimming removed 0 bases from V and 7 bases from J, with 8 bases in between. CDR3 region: CASSVDPGNSPLHF. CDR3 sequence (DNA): TGTGCCAGCAGCGTAGATCCGGGAAATTCACCCCTCCACTTT.

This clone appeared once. CDR3 DNA: TGTGCCGCGCAGGGGACTACCTACGAGCAGTACTTC. Encoded protein: CAAQGTTYEQYF. This sequence joins TRBV10-3 and TRBJ2-7; a possible D gene is TRBD2 (7 bases). The CDR3 sequence is 12 residues long. Looked up from germline, CDR1 is ENHRY and CDR2 is SYGVKD. V lost 11 bases to trimming and J lost 2 bases, with 13 bases between them.

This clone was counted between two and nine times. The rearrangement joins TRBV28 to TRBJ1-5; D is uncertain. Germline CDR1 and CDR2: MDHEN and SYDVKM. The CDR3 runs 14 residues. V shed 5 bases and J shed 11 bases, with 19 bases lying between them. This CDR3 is CASSPRLGGRAQHF. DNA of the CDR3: TGTGCCAGCAGTCCCCGACTGGGTGGGAGGGCCCAGCATTTT.

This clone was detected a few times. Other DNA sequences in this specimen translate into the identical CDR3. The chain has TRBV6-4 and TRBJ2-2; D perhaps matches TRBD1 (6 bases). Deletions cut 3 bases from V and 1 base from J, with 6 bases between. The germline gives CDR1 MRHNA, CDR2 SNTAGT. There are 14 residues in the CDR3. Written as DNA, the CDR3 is TGTGCCAGCAGTGAACAGGGGAACACCGGGGAGCTGTTTTTT. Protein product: CASSEQGNTGELFF.